A single sample gave rise to the 14 T cell receptor beta chains below, sequenced in a study of blood T cells in healthy people across ages. Combining a sample-barcoded 5' primer with a J-beta primer mix, a second PCR ran for roughly 7 to 11 cycles. MiXCR was run by TCRdb on the 5' RACE reads, yielding one entry per CDR3 protein. The table includes around 650,000 distinct CDR3 sequences, about 30% detected once. Sequenced sample: blood. The receptor set was obtained from a woman older than 75 in good health.

V and J are TRBV18 and TRBJ1-3; unclear D gene. The CDR3 runs 14 residues. V was shortened by 2 bases and J by 0 bases, with 5 bases between the two germline ends. Germline V CDR1 and CDR2: KGHSH, LQKENI. The CDR3 region has the DNA TGTGCCAGCTCACCAACGAACTCTGGAAACACCATATATTTT. This translates into CASSPTNSGNTIYF.

This clonotype was observed many times. The chain is built from TRBV12-3 or TRBV12-4 and TRBJ1-2; D remains ambiguous. The CDR3 length is 15 residues. V lost 1 base and J lost 1, with 10 bases in between. Here the CDR3 reads CASSLERHSNYGYTF. DNA for the CDR3: TGTGCCAGCAGTTTAGAGAGACATAGTAACTATGGCTACACCTTC.

This clonotype was detected ten times or more. This chain uses TRBV28 with TRBJ2-7; D not resolved. Deletions cut 2 bases from V and 3 bases from J, with 11 bases between. The CDR3 runs 14 residues. Germline values: CDR1 MDHEN, CDR2 SYDVKM. The CDR3 loop is CASSLGPSRYEQYF. As DNA, the CDR3 is TGTGCCAGCAGTTTAGGGCCGAGCCGCTACGAGCAGTACTTC.

This clonotype was recorded a few times. A much larger clone lies a single base off, so this may be a read error. The chain recombines TRBV7-3 with TRBJ2-3; 10 bases fit TRBD2. The ends lost 11 bases at V and 10 bases at J; junction bases unmatched: 9. Looked up from germline, CDR1 is SGHTA and CDR2 is FQGTGA. The CDR3 spans 12 residues. CDR3 protein: CAVGLAGDAQYF. The CDR3 DNA reads as TGTGCCGTCGGGCTAGCGGGGGATGCGCAGTATTTT.

This clonotype was recorded at least ten times. The rearrangement links TRBV6-5 to TRBJ2-7; D unresolved. CDR3 size: 13 residues. Trimming took off 3 bases at V and 0 bases at J, with 6 bases between the two ends. Germline V gene data show CDR1 as MNHEY and CDR2 as SVGAGI. The CDR3 sequence: CASSYGISYEQYF. The CDR3 DNA reads as TGTGCCAGCAGTTATGGGATCTCCTACGAGCAGTACTTC.

This rearrangement joins TRBV11-3 to TRBJ2-1; no firm D call. V gave up 0 bases and J gave up 3 bases, with 9 bases separating them. Germline V gene lookup returns CDR1 SGHNT and CDR2 YENEEA. The CDR3 is made up of 15 amino acids. In DNA form, the CDR3 reads TGTGCCAGCAGCTTAGATGGCGAGGACTACAATGAGCAGTTCTTC. Protein: CASSLDGEDYNEQFF.

This clonotype has a count of ten or more. J is TRBJ2-5 and V is TRBV6-2 or TRBV6-3; 13 nucleotides line up with TRBD2. The CDR3 sequence is 15 residues long. V lost 7 bases and J lost 0; bases outside the gene matches: 2. Germline values: CDR1 MNHEY, CDR2 SVGEGT. In nucleotides, the CDR3 is TGTGCCAGCACCGGACTAGCGGGGGACCAAGAGACCCAGTACTTC. Translated, it gives CASTGLAGDQETQYF.

This clonotype was detected many times. This chain uses TRBV9 with TRBJ2-5, with 7 bases aligning to TRBD2. The length of the CDR3 is 14 residues. Per germline, CDR1 SGDLS and CDR2 YYNGEE. The V and J ends lost 4 bases and 3 bases, in that order; junction bases with no gene match: 6. CDR3 in DNA: TGTGCCAGCAGCCCAACCGGGACTAAAGAGACCCAGTACTTC. This sequence encodes CASSPTGTKETQYF. Combining the CDR3 with reference TRBV9 and TRBJ2-5 gives the whole variable domain DSGVTQTPKHLITATGQRVTLRCSPRSGDLSVYWYQQSLDQGLQFLIQYYNGEERAKGNILERFSAQQFPDLHSELNLSSLELGDSALYFCASSPTGTKETQYFGPGTRLLVL.

In this sample, this clonotype turned up a few times. This sequence joins TRBV12-3 or TRBV12-4 and TRBJ1-1; 7 bases agree with TRBD1. V dropped 6 bases and J dropped 6; count of bases not matched to a gene: 4. This CDR3 has 12 amino acids. Written as DNA, the CDR3 is TGTGCCAGCAGGAAGACAGGGCCTGAAGCTTTCTTT. This gives the protein CASRKTGPEAFF.

This clonotype was counted ten times or more. The chain combines TRBV20-1 with TRBJ2-7, with 7 bases lining up with TRBD1. V lost 6 bases, J lost 0 bases, and 11 bases stayed unmatched. Germline V gives CDR1 DFQATT, CDR2 SNEGSKA (reference sequence). There are 15 residues in the CDR3. The CDR3 region is CSADHGTASSYEQYF. The CDR3 bases are TGCAGTGCGGATCACGGGACAGCCAGCTCCTACGAGCAGTACTTC.

Many counts were recorded for this clonotype. J is TRBJ2-1 and V is TRBV12-3 or TRBV12-4; 7 bases are shared with TRBD1. With 6 bases clipped from V and 0 bases from J, the junction kept 14 bases outside the gene matches. The CDR3 is made up of 18 amino acids. Here the CDR3 DNA reads TGTGCCAGCAGACGCAAACTTTTCGGACAGGACTCCTACAATGAGCAGTTCTTC. Its translation is CASRRKLFGQDSYNEQFF.

The chain uses TRBV4-3 and TRBJ2-2; D unresolved. With 0 bases removed from V and 5 bases from J, the gap between germline ends came to 4 bases. Germline V gene sequence: CDR1 LGHNA, CDR2 YSLEER. The CDR3 has 13 amino acids. The CDR3 is CASSQDGTGELFF. CDR3 bases: TGCGCCAGCAGCCAAGATGGTACCGGGGAGCTGTTTTTT.

This chain uses TRBV6-2 or TRBV6-3 with TRBJ2-5; D is possibly TRBD2 (6 bases). Judging by the DNA end, TRBJ2-7 fits better; the J call may be wrong. The CDR3 is 11 residues long. Germline lookup yields CDR1 MNHEY and CDR2 SVGEGT. In DNA, the CDR3 is TGTGCCACGGAGGGCCCCTACGAGCAGTACTTC. Protein: CATEGPYEQYF.

V is TRBV25-1 and J is TRBJ2-7, with D possibly matching TRBD1 (5 bases). Per germline, CDR1 MGHDK and CDR2 SYGVNS. The germline V and J ends were trimmed by 5 bases and 0 bases, with 20 bases remaining between them. This CDR3 has 17 amino acids. CDR3 amino acids: CASSHPSDSTFSYEQYF. CDR3 DNA sequence: TGTGCCAGCAGTCACCCTTCAGACAGTACTTTCTCCTACGAGCAGTACTTC.